The sample holds one count of the clone carrying this T cell receptor (beta chain). The CDR3 covers 17 residues. From germline, CDR1 is MDHEN and CDR2 SYDVKM. J was trimmed by 2 bases and V by 4 bases; bases with no gene match: 14. The sample belongs to a study of T cell changes during pregnancy in multiple sclerosis. Libraries were prepared by immunoSEQ multiplex PCR; TCRdb keeps only in-frame clonotypes and omits some of them. The table lists approximately 50,000 clones, roughly 92% of them singletons, with roughly 0.4% in the top ten. The sample here was CD4+ T cells from peripheral blood mononuclear cells, taken after pregnancy. The V gene is TRBV28, the J gene TRBJ2-7; TRBD1 agrees at 7 bases. The clonotype originates from a female donor with multiple sclerosis, enrolled in a pregnancy study. The CDR3 DNA is TGTGCCAGCAGTTCCGTCTTCCGCAGACAGGGAACCTACGAGCAGTACTTC. Amino acids: CASSSVFRRQGTYEQYF.